Presented here are 16 T cell receptor beta chains from one specimen sequenced in a study of technical replicates of blood from a few donors. Sequencing used immunoSEQ multiplex PCR; TCRdb keeps in-frame clones, though not all of them. The sample includes about 81,000 clones, about 94% of them seen just once. Sequencing used T cells isolated from PBMCs. These receptors were collected from a human donor in good health.

The J gene is TRBJ2-1, the V gene TRBV7-3; 10 bases are a match to TRBD1. CDR3 length: 15 residues. Germline V gene sequence: CDR1 SGHTA, CDR2 FQGTGA. The V and J ends lost 6 bases and 4 bases, in that order; junction bases with no gene match: 6. The CDR3 sequence: CASSLGQGEYNEQFF. CDR3 nucleotides: TGTGCCAGCAGTTTAGGACAGGGGGAATACAATGAGCAGTTCTTC.

The rearrangement joins TRBV4-3 to TRBJ1-4, with D maybe TRBD1 (6 bases). This CDR3 has 15 amino acids. CDR1 is LGHNA and CDR2 is YSLEER in the germline V gene. The germline V and J ends were trimmed by 2 bases and 7 bases, with 14 bases remaining between them. CDR3 region: CASSQLQGTIEKLFF. CDR3 bases: TGCGCCAGCAGCCAACTACAGGGTACGATTGAAAAACTGTTTTTT.

This rearrangement joins TRBV11-2 to TRBJ1-1, with D possibly being TRBD1 (5 bases). CDR1 and CDR2 (germline): SGHAT, FQNNGV. The CDR3 loop spans 17 amino acids. Trimming shortened V by 5 bases and J by 3 bases, and 22 bases separated the two germline ends. The CDR3 region has the DNA TGTGCCAGCAGCCCCCCGCGGGGGAAGGTCGGGGACACTGAAGCTTTCTTT. Translating it yields CASSPPRGKVGDTEAFF.

The chain couples TRBV7-3 to TRBJ1-1, with TRBD1 matching over 10 bases. Per the germline V gene, CDR1 is SGHTA and CDR2 is FQGTGA. The CDR3 is 15 residues long. V lost 1 base to trimming and J lost 7 bases; unmatched junction nucleotides: 6. CDR3 sequence reads: CASSLMGQGLGEAFF. The CDR3 bases are TGTGCCAGCAGCTTAATGGGACAGGGGTTGGGTGAAGCTTTCTTT. Together with reference TRBV7-3 and TRBJ1-1, the CDR3 gives the full variable domain: GAGVSQTPSNKVTEKGKYVELRCDPISGHTALYWYRQSLGQGPEFLIYFQGTGAADDSGLPNDRFFAVRPEGSVSTLKIQRTERGDSAVYLCASSLMGQGLGEAFFGQGTRLTVV.

J is TRBJ1-4 and V is TRBV5-1; D is undetermined. V lost 4 bases to trimming and J lost 4 bases, with 2 bases between them. The germline gives CDR1 SGHRS, CDR2 YFSETQ. This CDR3 is built from 11 residues. CDR3 in DNA: TGCGCCAGCAGCCGTAATGAAAAACTGTTTTTT. Its protein product is CASSRNEKLFF. Together with reference TRBV5-1 and TRBJ1-4, the CDR3 gives the full variable domain: KAGVTQTPRYLIKTRGQQVTLSCSPISGHRSVSWYQQTPGQGLQFLFEYFSETQRNKGNFPGRFSGRQFSNSRSEMNVSTLELGDSALYLCASSRNEKLFFGSGTQLSVL.

The V and J genes are TRBV6-5 and TRBJ1-1; maybe TRBD1 (5 bases). This CDR3 is built from 12 residues. Trimming removed 9 bases from V and 5 bases from J, with 13 bases in between. The germline V gene has CDR1 MNHEY and CDR2 SVGAGI. CDR3 in DNA: TGTGCCAGTTGGGGGGGTGGGACTGAAGCTTTCTTT. This translates into CASWGGGTEAFF.

The rearrangement joins TRBV28 to TRBJ2-7; D is perhaps TRBD2 (5 bases). This CDR3 has 15 amino acids. The V end was cut by 10 bases, the J end by 2 bases, with 21 bases between. CDR1 is MDHEN, CDR2 SYDVKM, per germline. The CDR3 nucleotides read TGTGCCACCGACCCCGAGGGCGAGGGCACCTACGAGCAGTACTTC. Protein sequence: CATDPEGEGTYEQYF.

V gene TRBV6-6 combines with J gene TRBJ2-2, with D possibly being TRBD2 (6 bases). CDR3 length equals 14 residues. Germline V gene data show CDR1 as MNHNY and CDR2 as SVGAGI (reference sequence). The germline V and J ends were trimmed by 8 bases and 1 base, with 11 bases remaining between them. The CDR3 coding sequence is TGTGCCAGCGAGAGGACTAAGAACACCGGGGAGCTGTTTTTT. Protein sequence: CASERTKNTGELFF.

V and J are TRBV5-1 and TRBJ1-5, with 12 nucleotides matching TRBD1. V shed 3 bases and J 2 bases; nucleotides not matched to a gene: 15. Germline V gives CDR1 SGHRS, CDR2 YFSETQ. The CDR3 is 20 residues long. CDR3 loop: CASSWANRDRGQTGNQPQHF. CDR3 sequence (DNA): TGCGCCAGCAGCTGGGCTAACCGGGACAGGGGGCAGACGGGCAATCAGCCCCAGCATTTT.

Only one count was recorded for this clone. The rearrangement joins TRBV4-1 to TRBJ2-7; 9 nucleotides match TRBD2. The CDR3 sequence is 15 residues long. With 0 bases clipped from V and 4 bases from J, the junction kept 4 bases outside the gene matches. Germline CDR1 and CDR2: MGHRA and YSYEKL. The CDR3 here is CASSQERTSAYEQYF. The CDR3 region has the DNA TGCGCCAGCAGCCAAGAACGGACTAGCGCATACGAGCAGTACTTC.

This rearrangement joins TRBV11-2 to TRBJ2-7; weak D call: TRBD2 (6 bases). The CDR3 is 15 amino acids. Germline V lookup: CDR1 SGHAT, CDR2 FQNNGV. V shed 0 bases and J shed 2 bases, with 11 bases lying between them. The CDR3 protein is CASSLEEGPPYEQYF. CDR3 bases: TGTGCCAGCAGCTTAGAGGAGGGCCCGCCCTACGAGCAGTACTTC.

V gene TRBV27 combines with J gene TRBJ2-1; D is possibly TRBD1 (5 bases). The CDR3 consists of 13 residues. CDR1 MNHEY and CDR2 SMNVEV come from the germline V gene (reference sequence). Deletions cut 4 bases from V and 4 bases from J, with 8 bases between. In nucleotides, the CDR3 is TGTGCCAGCAGTTACAGGAAGTACAATGAGCAGTTCTTC. Its protein is CASSYRKYNEQFF.

The genes are TRBV29-1 and TRBJ2-5; TRBD2 agrees at 11 bases. Germline-derived CDR1 and CDR2 are SQVTM and ANQGSEA. Trimming cost V 7 bases and J 8 bases; bases outside gene matches: 15. The CDR3 totals 15 residues. The CDR3 sequence is CSGIPGLAASKTQYF. The CDR3 DNA sequence: TGCAGCGGAATACCGGGACTAGCGGCCTCTAAAACCCAGTACTTC.

This chain links TRBV7-8 with TRBJ1-2, with 7 nucleotides matching TRBD1. Trimming took 0 bases from V and 6 from J; bases not matched to a gene: 4. Germline assignment: CDR1 SGHVS and CDR2 FQNEAQ. This CDR3 contains 14 residues. The CDR3 region has the DNA TGTGCCAGCAGCTTAGCAGGGGGCGCAAATGGCTACACCTTC. Amino acid sequence: CASSLAGGANGYTF.

The chain employs TRBV6-1 and TRBJ2-7; 7 bases agree with TRBD1. From germline, CDR1 is MNHNS and CDR2 SASEGT. The CDR3 runs 17 residues. V trimming: 0 bases; J trimming: 3 bases; junction bases outside the gene matches: 11. The DNA of the CDR3 is TGTGCCAGCAGTGAAGCCCCGGGACAGCCTAGCTACTACGAGCAGTACTTC. This sequence encodes CASSEAPGQPSYYEQYF.

In this sample, this clone turned up once. V usage is TRBV10-3 and J usage is TRBJ2-7, with no clear D. Trimming removed 4 bases from V and 0 bases from J, with 4 bases in between. CDR3 length: 12 amino acids. Germline assignment: CDR1 ENHRY and CDR2 SYGVKD. CDR3 residues: CAISVSSYEQYF. DNA of the CDR3: TGTGCCATCAGTGTCAGCTCCTACGAGCAGTACTTC.